This T cell receptor (beta chain) derives from a study of breast tumors, draining lymph nodes, adjacent tissues. This clonotype was detected ten times or more. Axillary draining lymph nodes of breast cancer patients supplied the node samples. This CDR3 has 12 amino acids. The germline CDR1 and CDR2 sequences are LNHDA and SQIVND (reference sequence). The V end lost 5 bases, the J end lost 4 bases, and 8 bases lay between the germline ends. Each CDR3 protein is one row after TCRdb ran MiXCR on the multiplex PCR reads. The sample carries a few hundred thousand distinct CDR3 sequences, nearly 35% recorded once.

This receptor was taken from a female donor with breast cancer. Some clones in this sample may be carry-over from other donors' samples. Input material: axillary lymph node tissue. The rearrangement joins TRBV19 to TRBJ1-2; D not certain. CDR3 loop: CASSDDFYGYTF. The CDR3 DNA is TGTGCCAGTAGTGACGACTTCTATGGCTACACCTTC.